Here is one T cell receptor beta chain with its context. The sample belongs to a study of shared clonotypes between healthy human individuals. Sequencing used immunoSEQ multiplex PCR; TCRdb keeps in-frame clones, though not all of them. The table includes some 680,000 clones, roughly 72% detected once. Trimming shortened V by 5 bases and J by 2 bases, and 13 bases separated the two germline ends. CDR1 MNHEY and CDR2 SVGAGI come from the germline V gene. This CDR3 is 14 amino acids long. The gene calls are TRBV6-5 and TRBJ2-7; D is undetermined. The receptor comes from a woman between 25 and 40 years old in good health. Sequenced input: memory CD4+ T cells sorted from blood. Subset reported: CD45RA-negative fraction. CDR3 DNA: TGTGCCAGCAGTCCCCTCGAACAGCCCTACGAGCAGTACTTC. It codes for CASSPLEQPYEQYF.